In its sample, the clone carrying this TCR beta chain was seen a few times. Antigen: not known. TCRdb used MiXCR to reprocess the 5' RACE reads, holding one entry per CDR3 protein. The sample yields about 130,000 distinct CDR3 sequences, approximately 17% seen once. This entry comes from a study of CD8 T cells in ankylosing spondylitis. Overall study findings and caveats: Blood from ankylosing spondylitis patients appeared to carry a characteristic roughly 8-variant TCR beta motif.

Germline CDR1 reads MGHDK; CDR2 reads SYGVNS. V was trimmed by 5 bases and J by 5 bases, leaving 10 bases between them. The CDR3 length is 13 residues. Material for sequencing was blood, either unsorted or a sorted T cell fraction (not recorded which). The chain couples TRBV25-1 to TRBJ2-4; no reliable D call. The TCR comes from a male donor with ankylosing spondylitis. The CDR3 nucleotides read TGTGCCAGCAGTTCGGTACTTGAAAACATTCAGTACTTC. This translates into CASSSVLENIQYF. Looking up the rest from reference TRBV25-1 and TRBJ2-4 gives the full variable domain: EADIYQTPRYLVIGTGKKITLECSQTMGHDKMYWYQQDPGMELHLIHYSYGVNSTEKGDLSSESTVSRIRTEHFPLTLESARPSHTSQYLCASSSVLENIQYFGAGTRLSVL.